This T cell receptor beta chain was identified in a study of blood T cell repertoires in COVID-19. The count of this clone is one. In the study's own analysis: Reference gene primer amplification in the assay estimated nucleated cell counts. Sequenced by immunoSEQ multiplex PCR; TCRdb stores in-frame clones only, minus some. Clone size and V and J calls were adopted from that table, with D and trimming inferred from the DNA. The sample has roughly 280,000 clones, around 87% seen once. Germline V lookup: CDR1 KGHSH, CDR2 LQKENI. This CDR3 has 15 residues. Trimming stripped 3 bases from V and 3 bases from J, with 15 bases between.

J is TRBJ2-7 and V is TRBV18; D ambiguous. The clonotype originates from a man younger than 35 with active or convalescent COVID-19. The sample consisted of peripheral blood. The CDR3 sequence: CASSPPSPPSYEQYF. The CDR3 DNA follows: TGTGCCAGCTCACCGCCCTCTCCGCCGAGCTACGAGCAGTACTTC.